A single sample gave rise to the 31 T cell receptor beta chains below, sequenced in a study of lymphopenia after photon versus proton radiotherapy. Libraries were prepared by immunoSEQ multiplex PCR; TCRdb keeps only in-frame clonotypes and omits some of them. The sample gives fewer than 70,000 clones, about nine tenths of which show up once; under 14% is in the top ten. Material: peripheral blood, obtained from a patient treated with proton-based radiotherapy. These receptors all come from a man older than 75 with esophageal cancer.

J is TRBJ2-1 and V is TRBV7-2, with 9 bases that match TRBD2. There are 15 residues in the CDR3. Germline assignment: CDR1 SGHTA and CDR2 FQGNSA. The ends lost 4 bases at V and 4 bases at J; junction bases unmatched: 5. The CDR3 loop is CASSSERGAYNEQFF. In DNA form, the CDR3 reads TGTGCCAGCAGCTCTGAGCGGGGGGCGTACAATGAGCAGTTCTTC.

This clone turned up a few times. The rearrangement joins TRBV7-3 to TRBJ2-7, with D perhaps matching TRBD2 (6 bases). V lost 5 bases, J lost 6 bases, and 11 bases lay in between. This CDR3 spans 12 amino acids. Germline V lookup: CDR1 SGHTA, CDR2 FQGTGA. This CDR3 is CASSVVGGEQYF. In DNA, the CDR3 is TGTGCCAGCAGCGTTGTCGGGGGCGAGCAGTACTTC.

With regard to this clone: The same CDR3 also results from other DNA sequences found in this sample. This sequence joins TRBV6-5 and TRBJ1-1, with a possible D match to TRBD1 (5 bases). Looked up from germline, CDR1 is MNHEY and CDR2 is SVGAGI. Trimming removed 3 bases at V and 6 bases at J, with 20 bases between. There are 16 residues in the CDR3. The CDR3, as DNA: TGTGCCAGCAGTTATATCACAGGTACTTCGGCCGCTGAAGCTTTCTTT. As protein: CASSYITGTSAAEAFF.

A few counts support this clone. The chain employs TRBV27 and TRBJ2-2, with D hard to call. V was trimmed by 5 bases and J by 1 base, leaving 14 bases between them. The germline gives CDR1 MNHEY, CDR2 SMNVEV (reference sequence). The CDR3 is 16 residues long. The CDR3 DNA sequence: TGTGCCAGCAGTCGTTTTCTGACCGTGAACACCGGGGAGCTGTTTTTT. Its translation is CASSRFLTVNTGELFF.

The V and J genes are TRBV19 and TRBJ2-1; 9 bases are a match to TRBD2. Trimming cost V 3 bases and J 10 bases; bases outside gene matches: 10. CDR3 size: 15 residues. CDR1 LNHDA and CDR2 SQIVND come from the germline V gene (reference sequence). CDR3 in amino acids: CASSIWSSGNWEQFF. CDR3 DNA sequence: TGTGCCAGTAGTATTTGGTCTAGCGGGAACTGGGAGCAGTTCTTC.

This chain uses TRBV10-3 with TRBJ2-7; 7 bases match TRBD2. V gave up 6 bases and J gave up 3 bases; unmatched junction bases: 11. The CDR3 consists of 15 residues. CDR1 is ENHRY and CDR2 is SYGVKD in the germline V gene. The CDR3 is CAIRAVGRGYYEQYF. The CDR3 DNA reads TGTGCCATCAGGGCCGTTGGGCGGGGGTACTACGAGCAGTACTTC.

The rearrangement uses TRBV19 and TRBJ2-7; 7 bases fit TRBD1. This CDR3 is built from 14 residues. Germline V gene data show CDR1 as LNHDA and CDR2 as SQIVND (reference sequence). V dropped 5 bases and J dropped 3; count of bases not matched to a gene: 7. The CDR3 here is CASSDPGGSYEQYF. DNA for the CDR3: TGTGCCAGTAGTGATCCAGGGGGTAGCTACGAGCAGTACTTC.

The J gene is TRBJ1-3, the V gene TRBV10-3; TRBD1 might be the D (6 bases). The CDR3 is 14 residues long. With 6 bases removed from V and 0 bases from J, the gap between germline ends came to 9 bases. From germline, CDR1 is ENHRY and CDR2 SYGVKD. DNA of the CDR3: TGTGCCATCAGACAGGGTCCCTCTGGAAACACCATATATTTT. This encodes CAIRQGPSGNTIYF.

This clone has just one count. This chain uses TRBV5-6 with TRBJ2-7; D tentatively reads TRBD1 or TRBD2 (5 bases each). This CDR3 contains 13 residues. The germline V gene encodes CDR1 SGHDT and CDR2 YYEEEE. The V end was cut by 4 bases, the J end by 5 bases, with 13 bases between. The chain's CDR3 is CASSPSWGNEQYF. The CDR3 DNA reads TGTGCCAGCAGCCCAAGTTGGGGGAACGAGCAGTACTTC. Using reference TRBV5-6 and TRBJ2-7 for the parts outside the CDR3, the full variable domain is DAGVTQSPTHLIKTRGQQVTLRCSPKSGHDTVSWYQQALGQGPQFIFQYYEEEERQRGNFPDRFSGHQFPNYSSELNVNALLLGDSALYLCASSPSWGNEQYFGPGTRLTVT.

J is TRBJ1-6 and V is TRBV5-1, with D possibly being TRBD1 (6 bases). From germline, CDR1 is SGHRS and CDR2 YFSETQ. V was cut by 5 bases and J by 11 bases, with 14 bases left in between. This CDR3 is 13 amino acids long. CDR3 region: CASREQGDTPLHF. The CDR3 DNA follows: TGCGCCAGCAGGGAACAGGGAGATACACCCCTCCACTTT.

This chain's CDR3 is CASRDGPDNEQFF. For the CDR3, the DNA is TGTGCCAGCAGAGATGGACCGGACAATGAGCAGTTCTTC. The chain combines TRBV9 with TRBJ2-1; no clear D. This CDR3 has 13 amino acids. The germline CDR1 and CDR2 sequences are SGDLS and YYNGEE. V was shortened by 5 bases and J by 5 bases, with 11 bases between the two germline ends.

CDR3 sequence (DNA): TGTGCCAGCAGTTACCCGAGTGGGATGCGGGGAAACGAGCAGTACTTC. Residues: CASSYPSGMRGNEQYF. The J gene is TRBJ2-7, the V gene TRBV6-6, with a tentative D call TRBD2 (6 bases). The V end was cut by 2 bases, the J end by 5 bases, with 19 bases between. The CDR3 covers 16 residues. Germline V CDR1 and CDR2: MNHNY, SVGAGI (reference sequence).

This clone was recorded once. The J gene is TRBJ1-4, the V gene TRBV4-2, with 9 bases matching TRBD1. Per the germline V gene, CDR1 is LGHNA and CDR2 is YNFKEQ. This CDR3 has 14 residues. The junction had 1 base not matched to a gene; V was cut back by 3 bases and J by 5 bases. The DNA of the CDR3 is TGTGCCAGCAGCCAGACAGGGGGGAATGAAAAACTGTTTTTT. This encodes CASSQTGGNEKLFF.

V is TRBV11-2 and J is TRBJ2-5; 12 bases are a match to TRBD2. From germline, CDR1 is SGHAT and CDR2 FQNNGV. This CDR3 region has 17 residues. V was pared by 5 bases and J by 2 bases, with 9 bases of the junction left unmatched. CDR3: CASSAPGTSGFQETQYF. Here the CDR3 DNA reads TGTGCCAGCAGCGCGCCGGGGACTAGCGGGTTTCAAGAGACCCAGTACTTC. The full variable domain, with the rest looked up from reference TRBV11-2 and TRBJ2-5, is EAGVAQSPRYKIIEKRQSVAFWCNPISGHATLYWYQQILGQGPKLLIQFQNNGVVDDSQLPKDRFSAERLKGVDSTLKIQPAKLEDSAVYLCASSAPGTSGFQETQYFGPGTRLLVL.

A single count supports this clone. The chain combines TRBV7-9 with TRBJ2-2; the match to TRBD2 covers 13 bases. Germline trimming cut 4 bases from V and 6 bases from J; bases unmatched to any gene: 8. Germline V gene lookup returns CDR1 SEHNR and CDR2 FQNEAQ (reference sequence). The CDR3 spans 17 residues. CDR3 sequence reads: CASSSRTSGSGAGELFF. The DNA for the CDR3 is TGTGCCAGCAGCTCCAGGACTAGCGGGAGTGGGGCCGGGGAGCTGTTTTTT.

The chain recombines TRBV27 with TRBJ1-2; TRBD1 agrees at 8 bases. V gave up 5 bases and J gave up 8 bases; unmatched junction bases: 7. This CDR3 region has 13 residues. Germline V lookup: CDR1 MNHEY, CDR2 SMNVEV (reference sequence). CDR3 sequence: CASSPQTGVGYTF. DNA of the CDR3: TGTGCCAGCAGTCCCCAGACAGGGGTAGGCTACACCTTC.

CDR3 in DNA: TGTGCCTGTAACAACGGACAGCTTTACAATGAGCAGTTCTTC. As protein: CACNNGQLYNEQFF. The genes are TRBV30 and TRBJ2-1; tentative D call: TRBD1 (6 bases). Trimming took off 6 bases at V and 4 bases at J, with 16 bases between the two ends. Germline V CDR1 and CDR2: GTSNPN, SVGIG (reference sequence). The length of the CDR3 is 14 residues.

The chain has TRBV6-4 and TRBJ1-2; 7 positions agree with TRBD1. The J segment lost 5 bases and the V segment lost 0 bases, leaving 12 bases of the junction unmatched. In germline, CDR1 is MRHNA, CDR2 SNTAGT. CDR3 size: 17 residues. The CDR3 coding sequence is TGTGCCAGCAGTGACTCCCTACACCGGGACAGACGTTATGGCTACACCTTC. This encodes CASSDSLHRDRRYGYTF.

The V and J genes are TRBV5-1 and TRBJ2-3; D is perhaps TRBD1 (6 bases). This CDR3 has 14 residues. Germline lookup yields CDR1 SGHRS and CDR2 YFSETQ. Trimming took 0 bases from V and 5 from J, leaving 10 bases between them. The CDR3 nucleotides read TGCGCCAGCAGCTTGGGGGGGCCAAGAGATACGCAGTATTTT. Translated: CASSLGGPRDTQYF.

The chain joins TRBV7-2 to TRBJ1-4; D not certain. The CDR3 consists of 15 residues. Germline CDR1 and CDR2: SGHTA and FQGNSA. V shed 1 base and J shed 4 bases, with 10 bases lying between them. This CDR3 is CASSLVSDYNEKLFF. DNA for the CDR3: TGTGCCAGCAGCTTAGTGTCGGATTATAATGAAAAACTGTTTTTT.

This rearrangement joins TRBV18 to TRBJ2-2; tentative D call: TRBD1 (5 bases). Trimming cost V 1 base and J 3 bases, with 6 bases left between them. Per germline, CDR1 KGHSH and CDR2 LQKENI. The CDR3 covers 14 residues. This chain's CDR3 is CASSPLRDTGELFF. In nucleotides, the CDR3 is TGTGCCAGCTCACCACTCAGGGACACCGGGGAGCTGTTTTTT.

V is TRBV25-1 and J is TRBJ2-5; 9 bases are shared with TRBD1. CDR1 is MGHDK and CDR2 is SYGVNS in the germline V gene. V was clipped by 6 bases and J by 3 bases; unmatched bases: 8. The length of the CDR3 is 15 residues. The CDR3 DNA sequence: TGTGCCAGCAGCCCCCACGGACAGGGGAAAGAGACCCAGTACTTC. Encoded protein: CASSPHGQGKETQYF.

This clone was counted a few times. The chain has TRBV21-1 and TRBJ2-7; TRBD2 reflects the table's D call only, with no check against the DNA. TRBV21-1 is assigned pseudogene status. The CDR3 runs 15 residues. The CDR3 loop reads CASSKAPRSSYEQYF. CDR3 DNA sequence: TGTGCCAGCAGCAAAGCCCCTCGGAGCTCCTACGAGCAGTACTTC.

This rearrangement joins TRBV6-5 to TRBJ2-2, with unresolved D. Germline assignment: CDR1 MNHEY and CDR2 SVGAGI. Between the trimmed V and J ends, which lost 6 bases and 5 bases, there was a span of 10 bases. The CDR3 sequence is 13 residues long. CDR3 sequence (DNA): TGTGCCAGCAGCCCAGTTGGGACCGGGGAGCTGTTTTTT. This codes for CASSPVGTGELFF.

The V gene is TRBV7-9, the J gene TRBJ2-3; 8 bases are shared with TRBD2. CDR1 and CDR2 (germline): SEHNR, FQNEAQ (reference sequence). This CDR3 region has 16 residues. The V segment lost 1 base and the J segment 2 bases; nucleotides outside the gene matches: 5. The CDR3 DNA sequence: TGTGCCAGCAGCTTAGATACCGGGAGGGCCACAGATACGCAGTATTTT. Its translation: CASSLDTGRATDTQYF.

This clone was counted once. V and J are TRBV4-3 and TRBJ1-6; the D gene is possibly TRBD1 (5 bases). The CDR3 totals 16 residues. CDR1 and CDR2 (germline): LGHNA, YSLEER. V dropped 4 bases and J dropped 8 bases, with 18 bases sitting between them. This CDR3 reads CASSPVGREPYSPLHF. For the CDR3, the DNA is TGCGCCAGCAGCCCTGTGGGCAGGGAACCCTATTCACCCCTCCACTTT.

The chain carries TRBV30 and TRBJ1-6; 7 bases are a match to TRBD1. J lost 9 bases, V lost 2 bases, and 13 bases had no gene match. The CDR3 runs to 16 residues. Germline lookup yields CDR1 GTSNPN and CDR2 SVGIG (reference sequence). The CDR3 bases are TGTGCCTGGAGTACAGGGACAGCGGGGCCGTCTTCACCCCTCCACTTT. Translation gives CAWSTGTAGPSSPLHF.

The V gene is TRBV4-1, the J gene TRBJ2-1, with TRBD2 matching over 7 bases. V lost 0 bases, J lost 3 bases, and 8 bases stayed unmatched. This CDR3 is built from 17 residues. CDR1 MGHRA and CDR2 YSYEKL come from the germline V gene. The chain's CDR3 is CASSQDSSGIGYNEQFF. In DNA form, the CDR3 reads TGCGCCAGCAGCCAAGATTCTAGCGGTATTGGCTACAATGAGCAGTTCTTC.

This chain uses TRBV6-6 with TRBJ1-5; weak D call: TRBD1 (6 bases). CDR1 MNHNY and CDR2 SVGAGI come from the germline V gene (reference sequence). CDR3 size: 15 residues. The ends were cut back, 3 bases at V and 6 bases at J, with 15 bases in the middle. The CDR3 region has the DNA TGTGCCAGCAGTTATGGGGACAAAGGAATTCAGCCCCAGCATTTT. Protein: CASSYGDKGIQPQHF.

J is TRBJ2-1 and V is TRBV6-5; the D gene is possibly TRBD2 (6 bases). The CDR3 has 15 amino acids. V lost 5 bases and J lost 3, with 14 bases in between. CDR1 is MNHEY, CDR2 SVGAGI, per germline. In DNA form, the CDR3 reads TGTGCCAGCAGTCACGGGACTCACCGCTACAATGAGCAGTTCTTC. It encodes CASSHGTHRYNEQFF.

The chain has TRBV7-8 and TRBJ1-2, with D possibly matching TRBD1 (5 bases). Germline V gives CDR1 SGHVS, CDR2 FQNEAQ. The CDR3 is 13 residues long. V was clipped by 4 bases and J by 7 bases, with 13 bases between them. The CDR3 DNA reads as TGTGCCAGCAGCTCGAACAGGCAATCTGGCTACACCTTC. Its protein product is CASSSNRQSGYTF.